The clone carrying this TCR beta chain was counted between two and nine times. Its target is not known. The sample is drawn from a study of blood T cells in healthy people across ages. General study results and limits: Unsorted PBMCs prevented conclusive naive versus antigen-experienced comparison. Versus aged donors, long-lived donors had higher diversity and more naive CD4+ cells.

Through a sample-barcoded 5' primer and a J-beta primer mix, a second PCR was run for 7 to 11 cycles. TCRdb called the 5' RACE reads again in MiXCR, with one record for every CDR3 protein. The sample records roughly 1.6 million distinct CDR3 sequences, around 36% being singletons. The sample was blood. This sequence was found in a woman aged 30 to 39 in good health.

CDR3 in DNA: TGTGCCAGCAGCTTAAGGGACGCAGCCATCTATGGCTACACCTTC. This encodes CASSLRDAAIYGYTF. The chain recombines TRBV7-9 with TRBJ1-2; weak D call: TRBD1 (5 bases). CDR1 and CDR2 (germline): SEHNR, FQNEAQ (reference sequence). The CDR3 has 15 residues. With 2 bases removed from V and 4 bases from J, the gap between germline ends came to 14 bases.